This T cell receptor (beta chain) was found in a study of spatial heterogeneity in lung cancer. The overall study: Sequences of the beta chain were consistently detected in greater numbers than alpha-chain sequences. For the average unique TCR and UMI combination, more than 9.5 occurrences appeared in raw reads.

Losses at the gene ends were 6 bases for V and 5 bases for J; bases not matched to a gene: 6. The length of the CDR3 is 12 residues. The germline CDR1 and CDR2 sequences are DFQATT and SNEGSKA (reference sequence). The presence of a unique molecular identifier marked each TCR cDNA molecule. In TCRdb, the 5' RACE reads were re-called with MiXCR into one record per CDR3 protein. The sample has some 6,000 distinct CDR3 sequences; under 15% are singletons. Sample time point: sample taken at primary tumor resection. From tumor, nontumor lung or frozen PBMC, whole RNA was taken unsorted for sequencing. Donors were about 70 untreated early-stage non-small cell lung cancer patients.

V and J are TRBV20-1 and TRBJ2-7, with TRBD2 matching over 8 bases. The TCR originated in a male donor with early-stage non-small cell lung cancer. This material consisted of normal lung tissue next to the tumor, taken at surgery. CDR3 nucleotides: TGCAGTGCCGGAGCGGGGGTAGACGAGCAGTACTTC. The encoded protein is CSAGAGVDEQYF.